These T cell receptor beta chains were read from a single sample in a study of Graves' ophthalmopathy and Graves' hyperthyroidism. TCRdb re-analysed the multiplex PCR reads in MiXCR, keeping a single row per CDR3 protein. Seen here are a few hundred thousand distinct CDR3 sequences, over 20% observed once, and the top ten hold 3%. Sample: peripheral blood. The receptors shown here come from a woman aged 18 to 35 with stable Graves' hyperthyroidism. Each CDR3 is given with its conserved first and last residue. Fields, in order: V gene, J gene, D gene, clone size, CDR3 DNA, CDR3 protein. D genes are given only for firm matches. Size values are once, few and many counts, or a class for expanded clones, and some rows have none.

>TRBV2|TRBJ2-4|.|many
TGTGCCAGCAGTCTACCCCTAGCCAAAGACATTCAGTACTTC
CASSLPLAKDIQYF
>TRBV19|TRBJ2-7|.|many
TGTGCCAGTACCCAAGGGGACGAGCAGTACTTC
CASTQGDEQYF
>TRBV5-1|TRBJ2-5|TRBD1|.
TGCGCCAGCATCTTCCGGACAGGCCCTATGGGGACCCGGTACTTC
CASIFRTGPMGTRYF
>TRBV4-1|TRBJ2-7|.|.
TGCGCCAGCAGCCAAGAAGGTGCAGGGGTAGGTTGGGAGCAGTACTTC
CASSQEGAGVGWEQYF
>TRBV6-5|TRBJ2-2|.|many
TGTGCCAGCAGTTCCCTATTAGGCAGGGGAAGGGGGGAGCTGTTTTTT
CASSSLLGRGRGELFF
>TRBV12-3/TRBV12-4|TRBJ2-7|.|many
TGTGCCAGCAGCTTCAATCAGCGGGCCAGAGGCTACGAGCAGTACTTC
CASSFNQRARGYEQYF
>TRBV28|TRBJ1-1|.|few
TGTGCCACCAACCCGCGGGGGTACACTGAAGCTTTCTTT
CATNPRGYTEAFF
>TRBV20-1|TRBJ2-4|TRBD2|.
TGCAGTGCTCCCACTAACGGGAGGGCCAAAAACATTCAGTACTTC
CSAPTNGRAKNIQYF
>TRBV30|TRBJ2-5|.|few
TGTGCCTGGAGTGGAGGGAACCAAGAGACCCAGTACTTC
CAWSGGNQETQYF
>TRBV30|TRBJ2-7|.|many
TGTGCCTGGAGTGTACGTACGGGTTCCTACGAGCAGTACTTC
CAWSVRTGSYEQYF
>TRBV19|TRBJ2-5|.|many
TGTGCCAGTAGTACCTTGGGGACAAGCCTACAAGAGACCCAGTACTTC
CASSTLGTSLQETQYF
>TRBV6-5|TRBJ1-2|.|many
TGTGCCAGCAGTTACTCCTTCCAGAATGGCTACACCTTC
CASSYSFQNGYTF
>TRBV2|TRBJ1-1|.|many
TGTGCCAGCAGTGAGAGGGGGTATACTGAAGCTTTCTTT
CASSERGYTEAFF
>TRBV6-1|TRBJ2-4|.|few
TGTGCCAGCACCGGGCCCCGGAACATTAAGTACTTC
CASTGPRNIKYF
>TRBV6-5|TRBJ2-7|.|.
TGTGCCAGCAGGTACCTAGGGGACTCCTACGAGCAGTACTTC
CASRYLGDSYEQYF
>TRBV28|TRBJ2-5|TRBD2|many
TGTGCCAGCAGAACTGGACTAGCGGGAGTGGAGACCCAGTACTTC
CASRTGLAGVETQYF
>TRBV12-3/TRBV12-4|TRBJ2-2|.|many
TGTGCCAGCAGTTTGGGCGGGACCGGGGAGCTGTTTTTT
CASSLGGTGELFF
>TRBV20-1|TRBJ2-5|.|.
TGCAGTGCGGGCAGCCGTCCAGCCGAGACCCAGTACTTC
CSAGSRPAETQYF